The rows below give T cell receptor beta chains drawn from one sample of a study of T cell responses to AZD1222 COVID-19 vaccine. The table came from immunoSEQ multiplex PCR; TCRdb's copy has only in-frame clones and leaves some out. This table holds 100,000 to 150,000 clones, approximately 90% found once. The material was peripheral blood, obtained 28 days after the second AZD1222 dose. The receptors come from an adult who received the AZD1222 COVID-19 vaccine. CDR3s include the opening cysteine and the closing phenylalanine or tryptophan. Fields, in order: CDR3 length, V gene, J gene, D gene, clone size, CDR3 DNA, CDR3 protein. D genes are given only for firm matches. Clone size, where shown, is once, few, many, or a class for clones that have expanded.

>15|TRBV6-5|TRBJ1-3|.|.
TGTGCCAGCAGTTACTCGAGGGGCTCTGGAAACACCATATATTTT
CASSYSRGSGNTIYF
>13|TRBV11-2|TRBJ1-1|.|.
TGTGCCAGCAGCTTAACGTCTAACACTGAAGCTTTCTTT
CASSLTSNTEAFF
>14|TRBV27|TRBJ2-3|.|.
TGTGCCAGCGCCGGGGGGCTCCTTCCCGATACGCAGTATTTT
CASAGGLLPDTQYF
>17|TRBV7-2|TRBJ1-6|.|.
TGTGCCAGCAGAAGACGCTTTACGGGGGGGTATAATTCACCCCTCCACTTT
CASRRRFTGGYNSPLHF
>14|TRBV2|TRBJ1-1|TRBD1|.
TGTGCCAGCAGGGTTGGACAGGGTGGCACTGAAGCTTTCTTT
CASRVGQGGTEAFF
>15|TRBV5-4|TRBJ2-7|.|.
TGTGCCAGCAGCTTGGTACAGGGATCATCCATCGAGCAGTACTTC
CASSLVQGSSIEQYF
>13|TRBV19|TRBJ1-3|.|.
TGTGCCAGTAGCGCAGGCCGGGATAGCACCATATATTTT
CASSAGRDSTIYF
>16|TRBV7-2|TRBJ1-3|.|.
TGTGCCAGCAGCTTAGGGAGAGCCGGCTCTGGAAACACCATATATTTT
CASSLGRAGSGNTIYF
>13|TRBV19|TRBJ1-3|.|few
TGTGCCAGTACGGAGAAGTCTGGAAACACCATATATTTT
CASTEKSGNTIYF
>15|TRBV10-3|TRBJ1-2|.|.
TGTGCCATCAGTGGCGAGACGGGACCAAACGCTGGCTACACCTTC
CAISGETGPNAGYTF
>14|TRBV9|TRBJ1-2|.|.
TGTGCCAGCAGCGTAACCGGGGGGGACTATGGCTACACCTTC
CASSVTGGDYGYTF
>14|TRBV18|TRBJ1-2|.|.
TGTGCCAGCTCACCACTTACAGACGCGGTTGGCTACACCTTC
CASSPLTDAVGYTF
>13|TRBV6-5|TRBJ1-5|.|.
TGTGCCAGCGTGAGACAGGGCAATCAGCCCCAGCATTTT
CASVRQGNQPQHF
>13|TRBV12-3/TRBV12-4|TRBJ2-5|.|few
TGTGCCAGCAGTCTTACTAGTCCGGAGACCCAGTACTTC
CASSLTSPETQYF
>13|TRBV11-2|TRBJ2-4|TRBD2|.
TGTGCCAGCAGCACCCAGCGGGGAAACATTCAGTACTTC
CASSTQRGNIQYF
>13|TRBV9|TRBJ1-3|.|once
TGTGCCAGCAGCGTAGAAGCTGGAAACACCATATATTTT
CASSVEAGNTIYF
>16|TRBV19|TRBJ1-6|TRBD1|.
TGTGCCAGTAGTGTACACAGGGGGCCAAAACATTCACCCCTCCACTTT
CASSVHRGPKHSPLHF
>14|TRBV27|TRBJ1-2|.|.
TGTGCCAGCAGTTTCGACCGATATAACTATGGCTACACCTTC
CASSFDRYNYGYTF
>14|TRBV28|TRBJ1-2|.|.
TGTGCCAGCAGTCCCAACGGGCCCCGAGGGGGCTACACCTTC
CASSPNGPRGGYTF
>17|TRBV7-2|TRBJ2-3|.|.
TGTGCCAGCAGCTTAGCTCCCTTTTTGGGAGGCGCAGATACGCAGTATTTT
CASSLAPFLGGADTQYF
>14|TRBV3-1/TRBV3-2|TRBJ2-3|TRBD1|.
TGTGCCAGCAGCGGTCAAGGGACAGGGAAAACGCAGTATTTT
CASSGQGTGKTQYF
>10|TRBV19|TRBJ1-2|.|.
TGTGCCAGTAAGGACTATGGCTACACCTTC
CASKDYGYTF
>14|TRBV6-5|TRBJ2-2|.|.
TGTGCCAGCAAGGCGACCTTATTCACCGGGGAGCTGTTTTTT
CASKATLFTGELFF
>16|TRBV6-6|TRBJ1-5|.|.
TGTGCCAGCAGTGTCCGGGAAGGTCATAGCAATCAGCCCCAGCATTTT
CASSVREGHSNQPQHF
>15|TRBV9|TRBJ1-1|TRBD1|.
TGTGCCAGCAGCGGGACAGGGGGCTGGGGCACTGAAGCTTTCTTT
CASSGTGGWGTEAFF
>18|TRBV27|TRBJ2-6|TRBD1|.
TGTGCCAGCAGTTCGCGGGACAGGGGGTCCTCTGGGGCCAACGTCCTGACTTTC
CASSSRDRGSSGANVLTF
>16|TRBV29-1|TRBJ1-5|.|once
TGCAGCGTGTGCGAAACCGGGACCAGCGGCAATCAGCCCCAGCATTTT
CSVCETGTSGNQPQHF
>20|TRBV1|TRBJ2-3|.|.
TGCACCAGCAGCCAAGGAAGTCCAGCGGGAGGCCCCCCTAGCACAGATACGCAGTATTTT
CTSSQGSPAGGPPSTDTQYF
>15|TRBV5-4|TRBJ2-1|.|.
TGTGCCAGCAGCTTCGCCGCCGACGGGGCCAATGAGCAGTTCTTC
CASSFAADGANEQFF
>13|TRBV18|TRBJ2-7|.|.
TGTGCCAGCTCACCCACACCCTTCTACGAGCAGTACTTC
CASSPTPFYEQYF
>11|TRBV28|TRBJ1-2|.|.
TGTGCCCACTGGGGGTCCGGGGGCTACACCTTC
CAHWGSGGYTF
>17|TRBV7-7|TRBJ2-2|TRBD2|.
TGTGCCAGCAGCTTAGCGGGAGTAGCGGGAGGCTCCGGGGAGCTGTTTTTT
CASSLAGVAGGSGELFF
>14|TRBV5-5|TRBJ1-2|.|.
TGTGCCAGCAGCGCGGGGGGCTCCGGCTATGGCTACACCTTC
CASSAGGSGYGYTF
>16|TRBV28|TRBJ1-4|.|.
TGTGCCAGCAGTTTGCCCACCGGGACTGTCGATGAAAAACTGTTTTTT
CASSLPTGTVDEKLFF
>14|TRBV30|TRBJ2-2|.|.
TGTGCCTGGAGCCCGGGACTGAACACCGGGGAGCTGTTTTTT
CAWSPGLNTGELFF
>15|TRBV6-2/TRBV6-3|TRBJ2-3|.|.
TGTGCCAGCAGTTCCCTCCGGGGGAGGCCACATACGCAGTATTTT
CASSSLRGRPHTQYF
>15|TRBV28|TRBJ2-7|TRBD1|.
TGTGCCAGCAGTTTCACAGGGGGCTCGGGCCACGAGCAGTACTTC
CASSFTGGSGHEQYF